A selection of T cell receptor beta chains follows, all from one sample in a study of blood T cell repertoires in COVID-19. The repertoire was sequenced with immunoSEQ multiplex PCR; TCRdb's copy has only in-frame clones and lacks some. The sample has 400,000 to 450,000 clones; around 90% are singletons. Material: PBMCs or T cells enriched from blood (not recorded which). Receptors were obtained from a man younger than 35 who had recovered from COVID-19. Both conserved end residues are part of each CDR3. The order of the fields is clone size, V gene, CDR3 length, D gene, CDR3 protein. The D gene is left open where the match is weak. Clone size appears in some rows only: once, few, many, or a class for an expanded clone.

clone size: NA; V gene: TRBV19; CDR3 length: 15; D gene: NA; CDR3 protein: CASSGRTATNEKLFF
clone size: once; V gene: TRBV5-1; CDR3 length: 14; D gene: TRBD1; CDR3 protein: CASSVGQPNTEAFF
clone size: NA; V gene: TRBV9; CDR3 length: 13; D gene: NA; CDR3 protein: CASSDRVSEKLFF
clone size: NA; V gene: TRBV30; CDR3 length: 16; D gene: TRBD1; CDR3 protein: CAWSVNRGHGNSPLHF
clone size: NA; V gene: TRBV18; CDR3 length: 15; D gene: NA; CDR3 protein: CASSPRESSYNEQFF
clone size: NA; V gene: TRBV19; CDR3 length: 15; D gene: NA; CDR3 protein: CASSPRTVAYNEQFF
clone size: NA; V gene: TRBV7-7; CDR3 length: 16; D gene: NA; CDR3 protein: CASSLGYDSSYNEQFF
clone size: NA; V gene: TRBV2; CDR3 length: 14; D gene: NA; CDR3 protein: CASSPPDLDHEQFF
clone size: NA; V gene: TRBV6-1; CDR3 length: 13; D gene: NA; CDR3 protein: CASSDRLNYGYTF
clone size: few; V gene: TRBV10-3; CDR3 length: 14; D gene: TRBD1; CDR3 protein: CATLSTGKGTEAFF
clone size: NA; V gene: TRBV6-5; CDR3 length: 13; D gene: NA; CDR3 protein: CASSPGADSPLHF
clone size: NA; V gene: TRBV5-1; CDR3 length: 18; D gene: TRBD1; CDR3 protein: CASSLDRGLGATNEKLFF
clone size: once; V gene: TRBV6-1; CDR3 length: 14; D gene: NA; CDR3 protein: CASSEYRGNQPQHF
clone size: NA; V gene: TRBV6-1; CDR3 length: 13; D gene: NA; CDR3 protein: CASSELSGNTIYF
clone size: NA; V gene: TRBV2; CDR3 length: 19; D gene: TRBD2; CDR3 protein: CASRRPQGASGASTDTQYF
clone size: NA; V gene: TRBV15; CDR3 length: 14; D gene: NA; CDR3 protein: CATSSLRGPYEQYF
clone size: NA; V gene: TRBV7-9; CDR3 length: 14; D gene: TRBD1; CDR3 protein: CASSKGTGEETQYF
clone size: NA; V gene: TRBV7-9; CDR3 length: 12; D gene: NA; CDR3 protein: CASSLVGQPQHF
clone size: NA; V gene: TRBV19; CDR3 length: 14; D gene: NA; CDR3 protein: CARHTGSSYNEQFF
clone size: NA; V gene: TRBV5-1; CDR3 length: 13; D gene: NA; CDR3 protein: CASGSGLTGELFF
clone size: NA; V gene: TRBV19; CDR3 length: 16; D gene: TRBD1; CDR3 protein: CASSWDRGVSNQPQHF
clone size: NA; V gene: TRBV7-3; CDR3 length: 15; D gene: TRBD1; CDR3 protein: CASSPTGGPNTEAFF
clone size: NA; V gene: TRBV7-3; CDR3 length: 17; D gene: NA; CDR3 protein: CASSSLPPPANPAEQYF
clone size: NA; V gene: TRBV18; CDR3 length: 14; D gene: NA; CDR3 protein: CASSPYAGAEGYTF
clone size: once; V gene: TRBV28; CDR3 length: 10; D gene: NA; CDR3 protein: CAAQGREAFF
clone size: NA; V gene: TRBV4-1; CDR3 length: 16; D gene: TRBD2; CDR3 protein: CASSQGGGSGANVLTF
clone size: few; V gene: TRBV10-3; CDR3 length: 13; D gene: NA; CDR3 protein: CAISVDDKETQYF
clone size: NA; V gene: TRBV7-9; CDR3 length: 14; D gene: NA; CDR3 protein: CASSFWTDTDTQYF
clone size: NA; V gene: TRBV5-1; CDR3 length: 15; D gene: TRBD1; CDR3 protein: CASSTGTGGSQPQHF
clone size: NA; V gene: TRBV3-1/TRBV3-2; CDR3 length: 13; D gene: TRBD1; CDR3 protein: CASSHRGADTQYF
clone size: NA; V gene: TRBV11-2; CDR3 length: 15; D gene: TRBD1; CDR3 protein: CATARGQMVAGELFF
clone size: NA; V gene: TRBV7-2; CDR3 length: 16; D gene: TRBD2; CDR3 protein: CASRRTSGSSYNEQFF
clone size: NA; V gene: TRBV18; CDR3 length: 14; D gene: NA; CDR3 protein: CASSPQGNHYGYTF
clone size: NA; V gene: TRBV2; CDR3 length: 15; D gene: TRBD1; CDR3 protein: CASSAGQVLNYGYTF
clone size: NA; V gene: TRBV13; CDR3 length: 15; D gene: NA; CDR3 protein: CASSLAGSSGETQYF
clone size: NA; V gene: TRBV27; CDR3 length: 14; D gene: NA; CDR3 protein: CASRFNSGGNTIYF
clone size: NA; V gene: TRBV6-5; CDR3 length: 14; D gene: TRBD1; CDR3 protein: CASPDRAAGNTIYF
clone size: NA; V gene: TRBV6-5; CDR3 length: 12; D gene: NA; CDR3 protein: CASSQYTGELFF
clone size: NA; V gene: TRBV2; CDR3 length: 15; D gene: NA; CDR3 protein: CASSEGPNIFYVLTF
clone size: NA; V gene: TRBV9; CDR3 length: 15; D gene: NA; CDR3 protein: CASSVVADLNSPLHF
clone size: NA; V gene: TRBV29-1; CDR3 length: 15; D gene: TRBD2; CDR3 protein: CSVRGLAGDADTQYF
clone size: NA; V gene: TRBV7-9; CDR3 length: 12; D gene: NA; CDR3 protein: CASSSVNQPQHF
clone size: NA; V gene: TRBV11-3; CDR3 length: 17; D gene: NA; CDR3 protein: CASSVGGGGATNEKLFF
clone size: NA; V gene: TRBV7-9; CDR3 length: 18; D gene: TRBD2; CDR3 protein: CASSFPPSGRSSYNEQFF
clone size: NA; V gene: TRBV2; CDR3 length: 14; D gene: TRBD1; CDR3 protein: CASSFDRGLTEAFF
clone size: few; V gene: TRBV4-2; CDR3 length: 16; D gene: TRBD2; CDR3 protein: CASSPQRGTNTGELFF
clone size: NA; V gene: TRBV6-5; CDR3 length: 13; D gene: NA; CDR3 protein: CASSRTDSYEQYF
clone size: NA; V gene: TRBV28; CDR3 length: 16; D gene: TRBD2; CDR3 protein: CASSLVASGNQETQYF
clone size: NA; V gene: TRBV28; CDR3 length: 12; D gene: NA; CDR3 protein: CASGSGGSPLHF
clone size: once; V gene: TRBV5-1; CDR3 length: 15; D gene: NA; CDR3 protein: CASSWTTGVGNTIYF
clone size: few; V gene: TRBV20-1; CDR3 length: 11; D gene: NA; CDR3 protein: CSASRTSEAFF